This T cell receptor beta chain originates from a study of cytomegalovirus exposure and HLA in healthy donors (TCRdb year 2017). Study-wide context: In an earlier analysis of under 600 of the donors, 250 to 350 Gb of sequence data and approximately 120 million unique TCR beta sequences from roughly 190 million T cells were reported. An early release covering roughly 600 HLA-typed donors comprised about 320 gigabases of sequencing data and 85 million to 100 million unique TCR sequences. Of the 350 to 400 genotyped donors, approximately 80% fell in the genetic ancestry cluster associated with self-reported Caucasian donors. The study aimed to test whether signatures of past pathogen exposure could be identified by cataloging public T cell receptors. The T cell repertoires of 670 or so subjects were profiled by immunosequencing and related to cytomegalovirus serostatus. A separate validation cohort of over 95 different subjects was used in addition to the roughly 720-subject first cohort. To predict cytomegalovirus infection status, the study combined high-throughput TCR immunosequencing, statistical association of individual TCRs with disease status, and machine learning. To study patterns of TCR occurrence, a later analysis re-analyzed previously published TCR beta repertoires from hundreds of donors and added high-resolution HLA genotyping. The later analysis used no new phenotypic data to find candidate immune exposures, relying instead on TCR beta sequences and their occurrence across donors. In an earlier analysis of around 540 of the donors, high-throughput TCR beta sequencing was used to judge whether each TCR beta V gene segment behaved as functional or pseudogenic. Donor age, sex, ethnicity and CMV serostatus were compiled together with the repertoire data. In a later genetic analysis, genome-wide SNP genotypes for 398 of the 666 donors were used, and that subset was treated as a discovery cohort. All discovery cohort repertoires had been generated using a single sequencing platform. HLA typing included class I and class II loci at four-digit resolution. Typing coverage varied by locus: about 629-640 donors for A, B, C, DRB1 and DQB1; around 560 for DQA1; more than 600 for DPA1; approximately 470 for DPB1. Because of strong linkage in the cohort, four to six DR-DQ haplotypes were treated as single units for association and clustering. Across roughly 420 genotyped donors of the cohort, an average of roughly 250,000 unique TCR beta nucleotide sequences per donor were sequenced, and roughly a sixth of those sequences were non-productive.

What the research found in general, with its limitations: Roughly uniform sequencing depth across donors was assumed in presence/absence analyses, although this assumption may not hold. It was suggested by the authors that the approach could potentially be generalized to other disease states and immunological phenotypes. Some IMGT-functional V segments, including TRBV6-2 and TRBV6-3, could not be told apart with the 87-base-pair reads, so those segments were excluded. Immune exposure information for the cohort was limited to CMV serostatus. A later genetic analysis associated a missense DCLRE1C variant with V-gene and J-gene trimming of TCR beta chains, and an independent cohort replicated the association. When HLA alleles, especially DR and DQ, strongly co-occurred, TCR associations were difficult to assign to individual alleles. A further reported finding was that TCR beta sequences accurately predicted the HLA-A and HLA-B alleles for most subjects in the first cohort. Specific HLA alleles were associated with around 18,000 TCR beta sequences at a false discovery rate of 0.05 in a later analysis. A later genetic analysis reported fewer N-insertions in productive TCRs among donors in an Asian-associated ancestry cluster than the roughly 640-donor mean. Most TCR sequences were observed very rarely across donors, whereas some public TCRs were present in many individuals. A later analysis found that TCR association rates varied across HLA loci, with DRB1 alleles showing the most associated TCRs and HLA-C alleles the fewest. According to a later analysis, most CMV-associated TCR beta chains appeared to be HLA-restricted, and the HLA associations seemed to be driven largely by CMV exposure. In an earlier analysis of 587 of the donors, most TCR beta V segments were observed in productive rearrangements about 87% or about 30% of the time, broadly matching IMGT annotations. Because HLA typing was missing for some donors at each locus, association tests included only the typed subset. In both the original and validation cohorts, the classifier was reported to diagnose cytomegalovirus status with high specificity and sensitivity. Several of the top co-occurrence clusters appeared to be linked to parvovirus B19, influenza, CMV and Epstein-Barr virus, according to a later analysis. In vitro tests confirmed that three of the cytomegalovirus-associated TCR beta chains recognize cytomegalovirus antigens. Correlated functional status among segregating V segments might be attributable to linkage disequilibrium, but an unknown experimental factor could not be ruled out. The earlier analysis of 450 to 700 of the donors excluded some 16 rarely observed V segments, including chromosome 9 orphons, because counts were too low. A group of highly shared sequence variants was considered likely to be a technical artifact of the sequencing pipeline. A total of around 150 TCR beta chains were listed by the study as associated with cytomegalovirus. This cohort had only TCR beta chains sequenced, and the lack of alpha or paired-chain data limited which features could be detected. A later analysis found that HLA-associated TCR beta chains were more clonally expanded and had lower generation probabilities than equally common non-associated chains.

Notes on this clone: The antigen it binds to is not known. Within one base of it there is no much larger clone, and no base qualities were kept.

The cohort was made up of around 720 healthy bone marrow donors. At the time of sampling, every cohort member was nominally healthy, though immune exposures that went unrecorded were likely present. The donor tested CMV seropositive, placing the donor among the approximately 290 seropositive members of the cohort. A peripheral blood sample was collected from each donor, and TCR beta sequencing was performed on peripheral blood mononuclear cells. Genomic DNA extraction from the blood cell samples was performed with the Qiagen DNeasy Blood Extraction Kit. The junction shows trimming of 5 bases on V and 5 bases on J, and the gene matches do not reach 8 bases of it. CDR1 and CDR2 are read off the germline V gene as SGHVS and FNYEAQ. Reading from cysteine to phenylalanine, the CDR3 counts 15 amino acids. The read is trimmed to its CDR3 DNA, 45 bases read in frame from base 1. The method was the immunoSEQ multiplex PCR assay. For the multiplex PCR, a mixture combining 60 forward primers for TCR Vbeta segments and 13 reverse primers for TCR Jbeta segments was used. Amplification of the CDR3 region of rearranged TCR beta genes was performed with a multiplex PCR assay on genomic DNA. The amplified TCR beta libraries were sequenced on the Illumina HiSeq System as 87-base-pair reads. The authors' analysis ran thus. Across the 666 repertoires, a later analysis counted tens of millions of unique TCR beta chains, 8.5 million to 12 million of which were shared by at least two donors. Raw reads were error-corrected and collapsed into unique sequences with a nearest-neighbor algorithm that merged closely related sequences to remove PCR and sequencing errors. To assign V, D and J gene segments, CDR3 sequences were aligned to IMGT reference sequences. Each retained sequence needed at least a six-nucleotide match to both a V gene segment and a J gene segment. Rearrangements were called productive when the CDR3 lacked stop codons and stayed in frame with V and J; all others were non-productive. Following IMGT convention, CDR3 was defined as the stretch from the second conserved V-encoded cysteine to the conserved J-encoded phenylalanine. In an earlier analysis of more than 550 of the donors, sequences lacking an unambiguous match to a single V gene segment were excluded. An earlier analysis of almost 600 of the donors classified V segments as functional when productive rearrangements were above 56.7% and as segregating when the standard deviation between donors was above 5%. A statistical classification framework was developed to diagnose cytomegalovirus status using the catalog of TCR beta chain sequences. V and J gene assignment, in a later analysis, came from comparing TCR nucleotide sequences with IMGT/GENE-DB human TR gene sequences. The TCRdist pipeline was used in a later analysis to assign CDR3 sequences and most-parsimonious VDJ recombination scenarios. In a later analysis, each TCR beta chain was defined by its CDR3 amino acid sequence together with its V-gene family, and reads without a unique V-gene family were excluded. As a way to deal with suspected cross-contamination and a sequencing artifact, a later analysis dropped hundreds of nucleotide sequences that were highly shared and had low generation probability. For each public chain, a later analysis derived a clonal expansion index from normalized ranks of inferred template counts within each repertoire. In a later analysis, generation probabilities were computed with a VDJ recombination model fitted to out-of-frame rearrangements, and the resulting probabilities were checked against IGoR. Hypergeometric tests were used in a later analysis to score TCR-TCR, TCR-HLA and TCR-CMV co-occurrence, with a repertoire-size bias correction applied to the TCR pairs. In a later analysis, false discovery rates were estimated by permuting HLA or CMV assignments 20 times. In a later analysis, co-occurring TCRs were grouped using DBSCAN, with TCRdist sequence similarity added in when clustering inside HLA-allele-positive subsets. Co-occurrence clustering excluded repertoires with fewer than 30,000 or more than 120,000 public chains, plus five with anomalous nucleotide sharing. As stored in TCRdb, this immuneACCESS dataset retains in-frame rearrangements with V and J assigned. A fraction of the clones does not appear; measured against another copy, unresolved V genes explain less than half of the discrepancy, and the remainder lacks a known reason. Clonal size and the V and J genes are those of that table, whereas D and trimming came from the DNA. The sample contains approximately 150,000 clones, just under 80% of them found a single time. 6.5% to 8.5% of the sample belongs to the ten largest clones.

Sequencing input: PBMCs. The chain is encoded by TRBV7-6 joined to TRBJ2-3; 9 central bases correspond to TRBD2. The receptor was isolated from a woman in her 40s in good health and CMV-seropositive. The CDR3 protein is CASSGKRGAEDTQYF. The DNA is TGTGCCAGCAGCGGTAAGCGGGGGGCCGAAGATACGCAGTATTTT.